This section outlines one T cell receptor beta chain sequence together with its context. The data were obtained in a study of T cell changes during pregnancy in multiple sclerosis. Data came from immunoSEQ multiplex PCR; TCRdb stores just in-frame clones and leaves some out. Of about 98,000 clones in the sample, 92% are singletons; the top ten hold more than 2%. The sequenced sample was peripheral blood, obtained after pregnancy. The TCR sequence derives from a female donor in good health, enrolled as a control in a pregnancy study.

The CDR3 loop reads CASSLAVLAHEQYF. CDR3 DNA sequence: TGTGCCAGCAGCTTAGCGGTTCTAGCGCACGAGCAGTACTTC. This chain uses TRBV7-2 with TRBJ2-7, with D possibly TRBD2 on 6 matching bases. Germline V gene data show CDR1 as SGHTA and CDR2 as FQGNSA. The CDR3 sequence is 14 residues long. V lost 0 bases to trimming and J lost 5 bases, with 11 bases between them. Full variable domain (rest looked up from reference TRBV7-2 and TRBJ2-7): GAGVSQSPSNKVTEKGKDVELRCDPISGHTALYWYRQSLGQGLEFLIYFQGNSAPDKSGLPSDRFSAERTGGSVSTLTIQRTQQEDSAVYLCASSLAVLAHEQYFGPGTRLTVT.